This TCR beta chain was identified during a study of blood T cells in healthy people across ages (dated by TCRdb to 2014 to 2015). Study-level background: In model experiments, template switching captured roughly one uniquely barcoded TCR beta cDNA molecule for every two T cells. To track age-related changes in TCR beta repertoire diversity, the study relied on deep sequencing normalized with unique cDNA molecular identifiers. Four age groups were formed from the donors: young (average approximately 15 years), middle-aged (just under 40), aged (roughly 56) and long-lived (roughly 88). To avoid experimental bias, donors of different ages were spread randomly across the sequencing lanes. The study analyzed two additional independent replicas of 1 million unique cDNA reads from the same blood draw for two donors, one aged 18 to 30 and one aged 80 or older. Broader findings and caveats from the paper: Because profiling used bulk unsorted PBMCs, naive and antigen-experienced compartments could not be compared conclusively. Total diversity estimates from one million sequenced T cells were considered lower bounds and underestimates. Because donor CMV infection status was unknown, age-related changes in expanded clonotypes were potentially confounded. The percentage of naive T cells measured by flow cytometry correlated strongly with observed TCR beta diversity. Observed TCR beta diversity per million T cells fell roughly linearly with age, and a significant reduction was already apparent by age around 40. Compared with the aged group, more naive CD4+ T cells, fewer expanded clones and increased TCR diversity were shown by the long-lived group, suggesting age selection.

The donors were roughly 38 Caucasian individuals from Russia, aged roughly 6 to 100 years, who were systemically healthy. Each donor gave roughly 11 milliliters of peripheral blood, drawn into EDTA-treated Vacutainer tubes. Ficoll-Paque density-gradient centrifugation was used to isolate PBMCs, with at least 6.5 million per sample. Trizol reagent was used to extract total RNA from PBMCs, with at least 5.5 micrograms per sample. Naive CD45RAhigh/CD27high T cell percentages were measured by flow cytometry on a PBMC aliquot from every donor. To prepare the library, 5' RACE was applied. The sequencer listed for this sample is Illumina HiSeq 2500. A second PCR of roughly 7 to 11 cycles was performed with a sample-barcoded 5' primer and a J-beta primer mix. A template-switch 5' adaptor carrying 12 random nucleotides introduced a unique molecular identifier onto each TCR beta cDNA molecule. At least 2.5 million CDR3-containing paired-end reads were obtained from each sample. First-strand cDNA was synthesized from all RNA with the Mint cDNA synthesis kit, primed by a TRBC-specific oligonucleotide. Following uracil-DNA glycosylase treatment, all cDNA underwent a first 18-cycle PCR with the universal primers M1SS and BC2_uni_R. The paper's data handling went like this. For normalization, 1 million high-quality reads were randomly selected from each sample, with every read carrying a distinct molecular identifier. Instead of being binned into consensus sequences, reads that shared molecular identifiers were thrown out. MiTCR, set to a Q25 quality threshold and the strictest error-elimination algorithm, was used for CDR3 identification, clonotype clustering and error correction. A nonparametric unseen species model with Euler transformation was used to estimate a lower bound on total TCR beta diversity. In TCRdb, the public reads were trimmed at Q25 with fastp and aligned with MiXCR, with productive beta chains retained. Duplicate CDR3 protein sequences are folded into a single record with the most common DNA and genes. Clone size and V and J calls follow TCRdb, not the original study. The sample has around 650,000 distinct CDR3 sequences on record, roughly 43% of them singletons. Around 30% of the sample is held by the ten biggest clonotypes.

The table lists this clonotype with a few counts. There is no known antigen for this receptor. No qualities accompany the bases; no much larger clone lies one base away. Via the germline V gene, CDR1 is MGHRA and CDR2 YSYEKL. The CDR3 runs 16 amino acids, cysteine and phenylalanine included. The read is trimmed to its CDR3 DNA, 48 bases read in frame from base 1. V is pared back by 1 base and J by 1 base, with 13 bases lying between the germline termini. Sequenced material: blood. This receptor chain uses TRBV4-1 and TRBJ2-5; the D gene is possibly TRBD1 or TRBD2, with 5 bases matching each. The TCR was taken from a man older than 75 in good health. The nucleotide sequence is TGCGCCAGCAGCCAAGTTCACGGGGCCGTCCAAGAGACCCAGTACTTC. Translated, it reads CASSQVHGAVQETQYF.